The 8 T cell receptor beta chains reported below all come from one sample, sequenced in a study of blood T cell repertoires in COVID-19. Libraries were prepared by immunoSEQ multiplex PCR; TCRdb keeps only in-frame clonotypes and omits some of them. The sample has about 170,000 clones; around three quarters are singletons. The specimen sequenced was PBMCs or T cells enriched from blood (not recorded which). These receptors came from a woman in her seventies in a cohort exposed to, infected with or recovered from COVID-19 (not recorded which).

The J gene is TRBJ2-3, the V gene TRBV10-3; 13 positions agree with TRBD2. Germline assignment: CDR1 ENHRY and CDR2 SYGVKD. Trimming at V came to 4 bases and at J to 1 base, leaving 2 bases not matched to a gene. This CDR3 is 16 amino acids long. In DNA form, the CDR3 reads TGTGCCATCAGTGTCGGGACTAGCGGGGGCACAGATACGCAGTATTTT. Its translation is CAISVGTSGGTDTQYF.

This chain links TRBV5-6 with TRBJ2-1, with D perhaps matching TRBD2 (5 bases). Germline loops: CDR1 SGHDT, CDR2 YYEEEE. This CDR3 is 14 amino acids long. V dropped 4 bases and J dropped 2 bases, with 10 bases sitting between them. The CDR3 spells CASSAGGAYNEQFF. In DNA form, the CDR3 reads TGTGCCAGCAGCGCCGGAGGAGCCTACAATGAGCAGTTCTTC.

The V and J genes are TRBV28 and TRBJ2-1; 9 bases are a match to TRBD2. CDR1 is MDHEN, CDR2 SYDVKM, per germline. Unmatched junction bases numbered 8, after V lost 9 bases and J lost 5 bases. The CDR3 is 14 residues long. CDR3 loop: CASVTSGRNNEQFF. The CDR3 DNA reads as TGTGCCAGTGTGACTAGCGGACGTAACAATGAGCAGTTCTTC.

The V and J genes are TRBV5-8 and TRBJ2-1, with D possibly matching TRBD2 (6 bases). Germline CDR1 and CDR2: SGHTS and YDEGEE. Trimming cost V 5 bases and J 6 bases, with 18 bases left between them. The CDR3 has 15 amino acids. Here the CDR3 DNA reads TGTGCCAGCAGGCCGCGAGCCGGGAGTGGCAATGAGCAGTTCTTC. Translating gives CASRPRAGSGNEQFF.

The chain recombines TRBV21-1 with TRBJ2-3; the DNA was not used to check the table's D call, TRBD2. TRBV21-1 is a listed pseudogene. The length of the CDR3 is 18 residues. The CDR3 loop is CASSNGTSGRTPADTQYF. In DNA form, the CDR3 reads TGTGCCAGCAGCAATGGGACTAGCGGGAGAACCCCCGCAGATACGCAGTATTTT.

The chain combines TRBV4-1 with TRBJ2-5, with 8 bases fitting TRBD2. The CDR3 contains 15 residues. Trimming took 4 bases from V and 5 from J; bases not matched to a gene: 9. Germline CDR1 and CDR2: MGHRA and YSYEKL. This CDR3 reads CASSPLGLGGETQYF. CDR3 bases: TGCGCCAGCAGCCCACTGGGACTAGGCGGGGAGACCCAGTACTTC.

The gene calls are TRBV18 and TRBJ2-3, with a possible D match to TRBD2 (5 bases). Germline V gives CDR1 KGHSH, CDR2 LQKENI. V lost 4 bases and J lost 0, with 11 bases in between. The CDR3 contains 15 residues. The CDR3 DNA sequence: TGTGCCAGCTCACTAGCGACGCCGAGCACAGATACGCAGTATTTT. Translated: CASSLATPSTDTQYF.

This chain uses TRBV27 with TRBJ2-7; 10 bases agree with TRBD2. Germline trimming cut 6 bases from V and 4 bases from J; bases unmatched to any gene: 12. This CDR3 has 16 amino acids. Germline V gives CDR1 MNHEY, CDR2 SMNVEV (reference sequence). The CDR3 DNA follows: TGTGCCAGCAGACAACAACCGGGACTAGCGAGATACGAGCAGTACTTC. Translated, it gives CASRQQPGLARYEQYF.